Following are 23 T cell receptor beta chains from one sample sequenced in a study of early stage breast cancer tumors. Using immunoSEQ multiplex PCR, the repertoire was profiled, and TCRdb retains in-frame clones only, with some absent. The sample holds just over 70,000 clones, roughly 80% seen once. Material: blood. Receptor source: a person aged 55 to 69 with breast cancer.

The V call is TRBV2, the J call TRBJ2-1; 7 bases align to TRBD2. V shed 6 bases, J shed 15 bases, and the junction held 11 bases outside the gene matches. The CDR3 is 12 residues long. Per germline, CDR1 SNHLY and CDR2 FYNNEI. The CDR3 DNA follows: TGTGCCAGCAGGGAGATAGCGGGTCAAGGGTTCTTC. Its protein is CASREIAGQGFF. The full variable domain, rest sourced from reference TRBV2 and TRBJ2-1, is EPEVTQTPSHQVTQMGQEVILRCVPISNHLYFYWYRQILGQKVEFLVSFYNNEISEKSEIFDDQFSVERPDGSNFTLKIRSTKLEDSAMYFCASREIAGQGFFGPGTRLTVL.

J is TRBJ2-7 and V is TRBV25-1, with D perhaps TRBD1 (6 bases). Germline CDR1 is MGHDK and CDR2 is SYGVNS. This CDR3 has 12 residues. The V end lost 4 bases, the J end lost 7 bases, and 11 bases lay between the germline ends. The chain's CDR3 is CASSGGPGEQYF. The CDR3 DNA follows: TGTGCCAGCAGTGGGGGGCCTGGGGAGCAGTACTTC.

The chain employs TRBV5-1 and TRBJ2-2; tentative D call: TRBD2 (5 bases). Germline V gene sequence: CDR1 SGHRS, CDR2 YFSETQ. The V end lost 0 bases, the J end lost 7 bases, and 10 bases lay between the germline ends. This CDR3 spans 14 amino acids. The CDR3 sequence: CASSLGRANGELFF. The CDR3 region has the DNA TGCGCCAGCAGCTTGGGGCGGGCCAACGGGGAGCTGTTTTTT.

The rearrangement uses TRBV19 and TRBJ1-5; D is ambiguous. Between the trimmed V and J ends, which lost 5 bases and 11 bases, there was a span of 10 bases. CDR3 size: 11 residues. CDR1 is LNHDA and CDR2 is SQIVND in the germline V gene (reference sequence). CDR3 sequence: CASSFDWTQHF. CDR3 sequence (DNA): TGTGCCAGTAGTTTTGACTGGACCCAGCATTTT. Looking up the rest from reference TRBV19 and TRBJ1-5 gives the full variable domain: DGGITQSPKYLFRKEGQNVTLSCEQNLNHDAMYWYRQDPGQGLRLIYYSQIVNDFQKGDIAEGYSVSREKKESFPLTVTSAQKNPTAFYLCASSFDWTQHFGDGTRLSIL.

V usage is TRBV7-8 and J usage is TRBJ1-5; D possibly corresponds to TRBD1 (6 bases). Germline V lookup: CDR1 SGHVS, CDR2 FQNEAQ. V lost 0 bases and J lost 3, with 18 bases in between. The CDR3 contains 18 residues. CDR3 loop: CASSLAESTGTINQPQHF. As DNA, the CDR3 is TGTGCCAGCAGCTTAGCCGAATCGACAGGTACTATCAATCAGCCCCAGCATTTT.

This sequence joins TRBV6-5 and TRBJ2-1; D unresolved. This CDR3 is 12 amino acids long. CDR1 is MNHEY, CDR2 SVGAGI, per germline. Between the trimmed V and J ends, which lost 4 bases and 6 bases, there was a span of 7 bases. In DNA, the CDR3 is TGTGCCAGCAGTTGGGATAGCAATGAGCAGTTCTTC. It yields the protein CASSWDSNEQFF.

The CDR3 bases are TGTGCCAGTAGTAAAGCGGGAGGGGCTGGGGCCAACGTCCTGACTTTC. Residues: CASSKAGGAGANVLTF. V gene TRBV19 combines with J gene TRBJ2-6; 10 nucleotides align to TRBD2. The V segment lost 4 bases and the J segment 2 bases; nucleotides outside the gene matches: 2. CDR3 length: 16 residues. From germline, CDR1 is LNHDA and CDR2 SQIVND (reference sequence).

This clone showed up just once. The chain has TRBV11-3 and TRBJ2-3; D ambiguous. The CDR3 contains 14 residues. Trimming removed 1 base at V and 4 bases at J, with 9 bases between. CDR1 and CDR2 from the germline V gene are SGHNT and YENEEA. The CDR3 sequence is CASSLGLSADTQYF. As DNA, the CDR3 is TGTGCCAGCAGCTTAGGCCTCTCGGCAGATACGCAGTATTTT.

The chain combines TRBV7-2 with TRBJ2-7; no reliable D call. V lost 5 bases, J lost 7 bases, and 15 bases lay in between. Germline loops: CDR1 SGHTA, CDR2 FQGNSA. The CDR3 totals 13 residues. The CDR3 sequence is CASSLDGTVEQYF. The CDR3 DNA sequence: TGTGCCAGCAGCCTGGACGGAACCGTAGAGCAGTACTTC.

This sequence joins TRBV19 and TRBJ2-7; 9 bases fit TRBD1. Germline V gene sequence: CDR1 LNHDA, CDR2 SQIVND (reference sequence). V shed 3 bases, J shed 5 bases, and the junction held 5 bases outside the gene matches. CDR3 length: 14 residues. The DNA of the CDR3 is TGTGCCAGTAGTATTGACAGGGGGGGCAACGAGCAGTACTTC. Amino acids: CASSIDRGGNEQYF. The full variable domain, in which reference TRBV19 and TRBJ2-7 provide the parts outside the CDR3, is DGGITQSPKYLFRKEGQNVTLSCEQNLNHDAMYWYRQDPGQGLRLIYYSQIVNDFQKGDIAEGYSVSREKKESFPLTVTSAQKNPTAFYLCASSIDRGGNEQYFGPGTRLTVT.

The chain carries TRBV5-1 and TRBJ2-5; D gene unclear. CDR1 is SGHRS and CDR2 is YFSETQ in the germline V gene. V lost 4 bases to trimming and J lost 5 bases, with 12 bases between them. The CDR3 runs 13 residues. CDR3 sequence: CASSLSVRETQYF. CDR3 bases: TGCGCCAGCAGCCTAAGTGTGAGGGAGACCCAGTACTTC.

The CDR3 region has the DNA TGTGCCAGCAGCTTGGGGACAGGGCCAGATACGCAGTATTTT. Protein: CASSLGTGPDTQYF. This rearrangement joins TRBV5-4 to TRBJ2-3; TRBD1 aligns across 8 bases. The J segment lost 4 bases and the V segment lost 0 bases, leaving 1 base of the junction unmatched. The CDR3 length is 14 residues. The germline V gene encodes CDR1 SGHNT and CDR2 YYREEE (reference sequence).

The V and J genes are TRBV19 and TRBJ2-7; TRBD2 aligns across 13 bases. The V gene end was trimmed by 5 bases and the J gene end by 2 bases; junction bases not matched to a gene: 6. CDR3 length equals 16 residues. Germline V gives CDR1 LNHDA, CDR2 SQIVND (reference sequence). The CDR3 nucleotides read TGTGCCAGTAGTCGCACGGGACTAGCGGGGACCTACGAGCAGTACTTC. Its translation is CASSRTGLAGTYEQYF.

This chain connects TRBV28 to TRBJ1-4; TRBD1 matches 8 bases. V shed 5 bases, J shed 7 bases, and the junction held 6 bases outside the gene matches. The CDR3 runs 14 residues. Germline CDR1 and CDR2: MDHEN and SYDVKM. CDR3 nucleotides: TGTGCCAGCAGTACAGGGGGGGTGTTTGAAAAACTGTTTTTT. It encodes CASSTGGVFEKLFF.

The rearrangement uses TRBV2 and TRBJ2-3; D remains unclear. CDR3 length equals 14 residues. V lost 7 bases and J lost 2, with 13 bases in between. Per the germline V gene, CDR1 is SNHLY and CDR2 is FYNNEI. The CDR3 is CASKPSEPTDTQYF. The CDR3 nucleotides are TGTGCCAGCAAACCTTCAGAACCCACAGATACGCAGTATTTT. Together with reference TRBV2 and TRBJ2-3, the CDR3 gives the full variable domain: EPEVTQTPSHQVTQMGQEVILRCVPISNHLYFYWYRQILGQKVEFLVSFYNNEISEKSEIFDDQFSVERPDGSNFTLKIRSTKLEDSAMYFCASKPSEPTDTQYFGPGTRLTVL.

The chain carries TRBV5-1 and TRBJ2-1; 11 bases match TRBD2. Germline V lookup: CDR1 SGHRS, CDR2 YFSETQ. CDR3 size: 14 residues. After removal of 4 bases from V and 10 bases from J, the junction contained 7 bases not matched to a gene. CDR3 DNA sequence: TGCGCCAGCAGCGGTAGCGGGGGGGCTCGAGAGCAGTTCTTC. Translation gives CASSGSGGAREQFF.

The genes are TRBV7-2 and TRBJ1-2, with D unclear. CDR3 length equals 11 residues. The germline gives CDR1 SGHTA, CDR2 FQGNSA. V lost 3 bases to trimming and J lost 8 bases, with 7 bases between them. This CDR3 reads CASSFLGGYTF. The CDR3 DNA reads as TGTGCCAGCAGCTTCCTCGGAGGCTACACCTTC. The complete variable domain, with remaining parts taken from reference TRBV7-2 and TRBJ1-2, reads GAGVSQSPSNKVTEKGKDVELRCDPISGHTALYWYRQSLGQGLEFLIYFQGNSAPDKSGLPSDRFSAERTGGSVSTLTIQRTQQEDSAVYLCASSFLGGYTFGSGTRLTVV.

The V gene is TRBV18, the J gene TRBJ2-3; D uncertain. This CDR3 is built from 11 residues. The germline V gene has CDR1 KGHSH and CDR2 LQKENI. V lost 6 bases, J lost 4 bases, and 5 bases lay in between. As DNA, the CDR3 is TGTGCCAGCTCGAAGGCAGATACGCAGTATTTT. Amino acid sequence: CASSKADTQYF. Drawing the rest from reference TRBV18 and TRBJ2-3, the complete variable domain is NAGVMQNPRHLVRRRGQEARLRCSPMKGHSHVYWYRQLPEEGLKFMVYLQKENIIDESGMPKERFSAEFPKEGPSILRIQQVVRGDSAAYFCASSKADTQYFGPGTRLTVL.

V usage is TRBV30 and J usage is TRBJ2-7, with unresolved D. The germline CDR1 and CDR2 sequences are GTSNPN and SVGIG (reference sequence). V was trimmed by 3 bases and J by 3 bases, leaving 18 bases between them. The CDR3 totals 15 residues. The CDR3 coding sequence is TGTGCCTGGAGCGCCGGGCCCCTTACGGTCTACGAGCAGTACTTC. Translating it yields CAWSAGPLTVYEQYF.

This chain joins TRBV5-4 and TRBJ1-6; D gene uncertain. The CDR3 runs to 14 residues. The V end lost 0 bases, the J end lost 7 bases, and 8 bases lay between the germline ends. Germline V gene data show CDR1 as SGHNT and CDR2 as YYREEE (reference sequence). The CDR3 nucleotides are TGTGCCAGCAGCTTGGGACCTCAGAATTCACCCCTCCACTTT. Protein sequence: CASSLGPQNSPLHF.

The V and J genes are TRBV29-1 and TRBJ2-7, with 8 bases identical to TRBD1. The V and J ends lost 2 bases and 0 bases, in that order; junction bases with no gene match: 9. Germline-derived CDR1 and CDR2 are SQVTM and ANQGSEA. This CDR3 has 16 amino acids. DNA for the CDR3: TGCAGCGTTGAATATGCTGGGCAGGGGGCCTCCTACGAGCAGTACTTC. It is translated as CSVEYAGQGASYEQYF.

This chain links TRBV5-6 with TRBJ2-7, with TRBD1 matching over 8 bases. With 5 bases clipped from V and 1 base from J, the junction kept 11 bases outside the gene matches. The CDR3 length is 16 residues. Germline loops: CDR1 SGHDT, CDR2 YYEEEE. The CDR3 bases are TGTGCCAGCAGGAAACGCGGGACAGGTTCTTCCTACGAGCAGTACTTC. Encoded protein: CASRKRGTGSSYEQYF.

The CDR3 sequence is CASSLVAGGTEAFF. Written as DNA, the CDR3 is TGTGCCAGCAGCTTGGTAGCCGGAGGCACTGAAGCTTTCTTT. V usage is TRBV5-4 and J usage is TRBJ1-1, with D hard to call. Germline V CDR1 and CDR2: SGHNT, YYREEE (reference sequence). The CDR3 covers 14 residues. The germline V and J ends were trimmed by 0 bases and 4 bases, with 10 bases remaining between them.